The present TCR beta chain was sequenced within a study of blood T cell repertoires in COVID-19. In the study overall: Sources were T cells, B-cell-depleted T cells, or PBMCs; the material itself was cDNA or gDNA.

V was pared by 7 bases and J by 4 bases, with 21 bases between. The CDR3 spans 16 residues. Germline V lookup: CDR1 SGHVT, CDR2 SQSDAQ. Original processing notes: Amplification from reference gene primers served as the basis for estimated nucleated cell counts. The table came from immunoSEQ multiplex PCR; TCRdb's copy has only in-frame clones and leaves some out. V and J calls and clone size are as listed in that table; D and trimming were resolved from the DNA. In the table there are about 350,000 clones, approximately 84% of which are singletons. The specimen sequenced was PBMCs or T cells enriched from blood (not recorded which). The sequence derives from a woman aged 30 to 39 who had recovered from COVID-19. The chain employs TRBV7-4 and TRBJ2-3; D possibly corresponds to TRBD1 (5 bases). CDR3 protein: CASTTRRVVVADTQYF. CDR3 DNA: TGTGCCAGCACCACCCGCAGGGTGGTAGTAGCAGATACGCAGTATTTT.